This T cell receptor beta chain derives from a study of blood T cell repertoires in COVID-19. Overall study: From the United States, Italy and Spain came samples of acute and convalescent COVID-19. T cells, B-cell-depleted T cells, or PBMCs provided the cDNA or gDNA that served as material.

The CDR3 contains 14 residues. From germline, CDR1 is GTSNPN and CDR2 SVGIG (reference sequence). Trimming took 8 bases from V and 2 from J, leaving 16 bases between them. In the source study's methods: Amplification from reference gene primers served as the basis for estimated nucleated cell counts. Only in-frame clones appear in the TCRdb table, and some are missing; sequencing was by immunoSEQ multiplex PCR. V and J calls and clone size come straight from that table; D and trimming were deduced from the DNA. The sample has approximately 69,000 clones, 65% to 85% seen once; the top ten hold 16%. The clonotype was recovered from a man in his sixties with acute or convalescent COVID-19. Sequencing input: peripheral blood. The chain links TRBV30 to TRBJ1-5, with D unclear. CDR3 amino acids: CARIRTRGNQPQHF. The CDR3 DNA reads TGTGCCAGAATAAGGACTCGCGGCAATCAGCCCCAGCATTTT.